This T cell receptor (beta chain) was sequenced during a study of blood T cell repertoires in COVID-19. Looking at the study overall: Whether acute or convalescent, the COVID-19 samples came from the United States, Italy and Spain. T cells, B-cell-depleted T cells, or PBMCs provided the cDNA or gDNA that served as material.

The CDR3 length is 16 residues. Looked up from germline, CDR1 is KGHDR and CDR2 is SFDVKD. Trimming stripped 5 bases from V and 0 bases from J, with 12 bases between. Symptom resolution, clearance, or two negative PCRs marked the recovered donors of Cohort 3. This clone has a handful of counts. Profiled with immunoSEQ multiplex PCR; TCRdb holds only in-frame clones, not every one. Of around 220,000 clones listed, around nine tenths were seen once; the top ten hold around 1.8%. The sequencing sample was made of PBMCs or T cells enriched from blood (not recorded which). This sequence joins TRBV24-1 and TRBJ2-2, with D possibly being TRBD1 (6 bases). The TCR originated in a young woman who had recovered from COVID-19. The CDR3 DNA reads TGTGCCACCAGTGCGTGGGGACAAGCGAACACCGGGGAGCTGTTTTTT. It translates to CATSAWGQANTGELFF.